This record looks at one T cell receptor beta chain sequence and its context. Its target is not known. TCRdb independently ran MiXCR on the 5' RACE reads; one entry per CDR3 protein. Altogether some 790,000 distinct CDR3 sequences are present, 15% to 20% being singletons, with the ten largest covering about an eighth. This CDR3 has 16 residues. Trimming at V came to 2 bases and at J to 5 bases, leaving 12 bases not matched to a gene. Germline assignment: CDR1 LGHDT and CDR2 YNNKEL (reference sequence). The data belong to a study of identical twins. Study results and limitations: The abundant beta clonotypes from cord blood had fewer insertions, and memory repertoires had none of this. Invariant MAIT and iNKT cells may have partly biased zero-insertion analyses.

The same data also went into a second study, on T cells expressing NK-cell markers. From that second work: Repertoire data for TCR beta were derived from sorted T cells (CD3+CD56+NKG2C+, CD3+CD56+NKG2C- and CD3+CD56-NKG2C+).

This sequence joins TRBV3-1 and TRBJ2-7, with 7 bases identical to TRBD2. The receptor was derived from a woman under 30 in good health. The sample was PBMCs. The DNA of the CDR3 is TGTGCCAGCAGCCAAAGAGGTGCGGGAGTCGCGGACGAGCAGTACTTC. Protein: CASSQRGAGVADEQYF.